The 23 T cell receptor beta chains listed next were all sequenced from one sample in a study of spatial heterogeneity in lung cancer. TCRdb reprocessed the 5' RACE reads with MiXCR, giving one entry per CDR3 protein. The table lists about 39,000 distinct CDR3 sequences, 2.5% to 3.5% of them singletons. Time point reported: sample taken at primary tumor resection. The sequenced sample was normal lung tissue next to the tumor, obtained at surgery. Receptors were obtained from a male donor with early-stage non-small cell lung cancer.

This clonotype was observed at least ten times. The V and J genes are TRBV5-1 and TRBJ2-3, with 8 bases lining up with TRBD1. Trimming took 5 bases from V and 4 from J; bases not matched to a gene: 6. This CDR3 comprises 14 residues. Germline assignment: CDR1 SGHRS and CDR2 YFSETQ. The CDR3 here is CASRTTGGSDTQYF. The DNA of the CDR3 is TGCGCCAGCAGAACCACAGGGGGTTCAGATACGCAGTATTTT.

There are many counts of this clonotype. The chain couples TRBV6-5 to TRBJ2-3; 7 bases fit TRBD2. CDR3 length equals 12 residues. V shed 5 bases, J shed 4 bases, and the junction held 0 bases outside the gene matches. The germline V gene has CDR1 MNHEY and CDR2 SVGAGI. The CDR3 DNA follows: TGTGCCAGCAGTGGGGGGGCAGATACGCAGTATTTT. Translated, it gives CASSGGADTQYF.

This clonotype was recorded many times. CDR3 protein: CSAVSGSGGTGELFF. CDR3 nucleotides: TGCAGCGCCGTTAGCGGGAGTGGTGGCACCGGGGAGCTGTTTTTT. The rearrangement joins TRBV29-1 to TRBJ2-2; TRBD2 agrees at 9 bases. The CDR3 is 15 amino acids. Trimming cost V 7 bases and J 4 bases; bases outside gene matches: 10. The germline gives CDR1 SQVTM, CDR2 ANQGSEA.

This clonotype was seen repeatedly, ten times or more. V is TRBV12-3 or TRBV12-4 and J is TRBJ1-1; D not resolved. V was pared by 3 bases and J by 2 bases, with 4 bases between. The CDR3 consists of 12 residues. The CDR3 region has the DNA TGTGCCAGCAGTTTTCCTAACACTGAAGCTTTCTTT. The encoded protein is CASSFPNTEAFF.

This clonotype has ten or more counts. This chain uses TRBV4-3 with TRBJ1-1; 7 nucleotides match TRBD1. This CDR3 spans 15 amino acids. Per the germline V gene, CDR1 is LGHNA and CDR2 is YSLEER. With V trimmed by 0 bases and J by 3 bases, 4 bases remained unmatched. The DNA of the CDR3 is TGCGCCAGCAGCCAAGAAGGGACAGTCCACACTGAAGCTTTCTTT. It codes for CASSQEGTVHTEAFF.

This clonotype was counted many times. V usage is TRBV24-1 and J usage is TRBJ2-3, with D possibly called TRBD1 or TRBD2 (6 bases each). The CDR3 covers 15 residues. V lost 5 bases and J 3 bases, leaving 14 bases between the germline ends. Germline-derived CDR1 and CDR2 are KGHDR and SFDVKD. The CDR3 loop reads CATSVGGPPTDTQYF. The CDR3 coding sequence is TGTGCCACCAGTGTTGGGGGGCCACCAACAGATACGCAGTATTTT.

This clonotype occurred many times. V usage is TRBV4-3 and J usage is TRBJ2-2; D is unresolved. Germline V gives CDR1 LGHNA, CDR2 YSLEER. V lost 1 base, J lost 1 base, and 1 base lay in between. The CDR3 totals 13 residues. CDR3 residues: CASSQGNTGELFF. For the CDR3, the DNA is TGCGCCAGCAGCCAAGGGAACACCGGGGAGCTGTTTTTT.

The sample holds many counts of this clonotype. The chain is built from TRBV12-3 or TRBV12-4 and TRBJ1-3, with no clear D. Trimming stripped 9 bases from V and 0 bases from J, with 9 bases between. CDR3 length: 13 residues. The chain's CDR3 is CASSAISGNTIYF. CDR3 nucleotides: TGTGCCAGTTCAGCGATCTCTGGAAACACCATATATTTT.

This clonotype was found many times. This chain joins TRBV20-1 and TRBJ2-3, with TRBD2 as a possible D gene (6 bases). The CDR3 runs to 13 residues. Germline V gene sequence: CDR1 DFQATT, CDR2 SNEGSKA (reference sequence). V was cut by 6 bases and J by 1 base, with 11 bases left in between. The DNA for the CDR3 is TGCAGTGCCTGGAGGGGCGGCACAGATACGCAGTATTTT. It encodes CSAWRGGTDTQYF.

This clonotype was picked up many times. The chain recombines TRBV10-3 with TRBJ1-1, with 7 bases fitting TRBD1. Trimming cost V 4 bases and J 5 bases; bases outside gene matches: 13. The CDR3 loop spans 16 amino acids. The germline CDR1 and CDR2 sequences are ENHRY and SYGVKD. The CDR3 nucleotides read TGTGCCATCAGTGTCCGACAGGGCATAGGTGGGACTGAAGCTTTCTTT. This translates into CAISVRQGIGGTEAFF.

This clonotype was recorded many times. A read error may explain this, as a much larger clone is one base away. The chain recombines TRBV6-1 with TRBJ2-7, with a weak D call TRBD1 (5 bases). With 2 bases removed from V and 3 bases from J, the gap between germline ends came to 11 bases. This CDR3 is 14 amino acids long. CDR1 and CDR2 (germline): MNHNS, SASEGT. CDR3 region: CASSEQTEYYEQYF. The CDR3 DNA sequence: TGTGCCAGCAGTGAACAGACAGAATACTACGAGCAGTACTTC.

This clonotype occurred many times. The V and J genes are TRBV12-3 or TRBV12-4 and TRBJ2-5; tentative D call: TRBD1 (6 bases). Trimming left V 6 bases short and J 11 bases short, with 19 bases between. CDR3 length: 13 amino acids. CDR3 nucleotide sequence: TGTGCCAGCAGCCTTGACAGGAGTGGCAAACAGTACTTC. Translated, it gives CASSLDRSGKQYF.

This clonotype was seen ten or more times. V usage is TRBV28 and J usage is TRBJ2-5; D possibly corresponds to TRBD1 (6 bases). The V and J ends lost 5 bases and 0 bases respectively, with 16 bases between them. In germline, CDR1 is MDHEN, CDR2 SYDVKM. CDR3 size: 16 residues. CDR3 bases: TGTGCCAGCAGTCTAGGGACACCTTCAAACCAAGAGACCCAGTACTTC. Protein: CASSLGTPSNQETQYF.

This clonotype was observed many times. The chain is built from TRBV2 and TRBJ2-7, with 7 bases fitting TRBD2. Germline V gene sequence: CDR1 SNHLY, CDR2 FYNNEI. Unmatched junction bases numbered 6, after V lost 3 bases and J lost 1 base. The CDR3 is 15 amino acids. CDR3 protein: CASSESGGGSYEQYF. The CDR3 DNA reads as TGTGCCAGCAGTGAGTCTGGCGGGGGATCCTACGAGCAGTACTTC.

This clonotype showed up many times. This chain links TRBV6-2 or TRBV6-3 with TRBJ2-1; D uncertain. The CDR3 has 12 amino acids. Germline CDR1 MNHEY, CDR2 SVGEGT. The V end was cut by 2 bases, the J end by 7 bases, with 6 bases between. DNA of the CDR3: TGTGCCAGCAGTTACGGGTCGAATGAGCAGTTCTTC. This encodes CASSYGSNEQFF.

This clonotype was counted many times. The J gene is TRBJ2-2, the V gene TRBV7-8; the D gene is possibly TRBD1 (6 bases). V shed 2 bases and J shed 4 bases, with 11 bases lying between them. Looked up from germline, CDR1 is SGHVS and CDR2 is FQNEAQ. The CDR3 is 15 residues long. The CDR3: CASSLIQGPTGELFF. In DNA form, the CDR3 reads TGTGCCAGCAGCTTAATACAGGGACCCACCGGGGAGCTGTTTTTT.

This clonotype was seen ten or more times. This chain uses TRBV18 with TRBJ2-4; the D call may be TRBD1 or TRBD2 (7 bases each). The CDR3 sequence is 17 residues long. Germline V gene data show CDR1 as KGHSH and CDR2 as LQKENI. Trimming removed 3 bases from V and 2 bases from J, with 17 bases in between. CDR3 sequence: CASSPRGGGASKNIQYF. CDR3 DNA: TGTGCCAGCTCACCCCGGGGAGGGGGCGCATCCAAAAACATTCAGTACTTC.

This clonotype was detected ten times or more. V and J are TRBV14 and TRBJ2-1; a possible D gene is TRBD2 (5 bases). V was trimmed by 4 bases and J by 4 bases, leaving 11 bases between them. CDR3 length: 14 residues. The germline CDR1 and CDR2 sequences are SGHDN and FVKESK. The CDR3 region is CASSPGLAYNEQFF. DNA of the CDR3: TGTGCCAGCAGCCCTGGGCTAGCTTACAATGAGCAGTTCTTC.

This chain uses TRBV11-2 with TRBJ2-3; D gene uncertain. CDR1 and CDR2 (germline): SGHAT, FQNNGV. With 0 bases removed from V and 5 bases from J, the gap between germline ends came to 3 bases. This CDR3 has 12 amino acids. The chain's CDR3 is CASSLDRDTQYF. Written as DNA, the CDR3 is TGTGCCAGCAGCTTAGATAGAGATACGCAGTATTTT.

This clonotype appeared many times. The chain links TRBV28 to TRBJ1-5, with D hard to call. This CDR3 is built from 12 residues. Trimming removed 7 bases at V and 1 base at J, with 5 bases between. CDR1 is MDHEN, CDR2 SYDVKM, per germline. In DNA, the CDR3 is TGTGCCAGCAACCGAAGCAATCAGCCCCAGCATTTT. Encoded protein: CASNRSNQPQHF.

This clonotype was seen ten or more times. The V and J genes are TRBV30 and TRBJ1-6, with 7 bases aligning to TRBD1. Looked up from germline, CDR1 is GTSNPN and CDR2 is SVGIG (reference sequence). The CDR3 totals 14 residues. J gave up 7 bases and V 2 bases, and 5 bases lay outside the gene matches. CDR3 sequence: CAWSRQGVNSPLHF. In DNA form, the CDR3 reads TGTGCCTGGAGTCGACAGGGAGTAAATTCACCCCTCCACTTT.

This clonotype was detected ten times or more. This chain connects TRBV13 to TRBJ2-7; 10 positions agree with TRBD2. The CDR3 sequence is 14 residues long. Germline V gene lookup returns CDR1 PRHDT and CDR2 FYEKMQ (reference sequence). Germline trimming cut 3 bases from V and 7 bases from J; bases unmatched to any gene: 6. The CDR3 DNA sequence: TGTGCCAGCAGCTTTAGCGGGAGGCCTAGAGAGCAGTACTTC. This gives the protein CASSFSGRPREQYF.

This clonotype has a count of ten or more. CDR3 DNA sequence: TGCGCCAGCACCCTAGCTAGCACCGGGGAGCTGTTTTTT. The encoded protein is CASTLASTGELFF. J is TRBJ2-2 and V is TRBV5-1; TRBD2 might be the D (5 bases). The CDR3 is 13 amino acids. Trimming left V 6 bases short and J 4 bases short, with 10 bases between. Per germline, CDR1 SGHRS and CDR2 YFSETQ.